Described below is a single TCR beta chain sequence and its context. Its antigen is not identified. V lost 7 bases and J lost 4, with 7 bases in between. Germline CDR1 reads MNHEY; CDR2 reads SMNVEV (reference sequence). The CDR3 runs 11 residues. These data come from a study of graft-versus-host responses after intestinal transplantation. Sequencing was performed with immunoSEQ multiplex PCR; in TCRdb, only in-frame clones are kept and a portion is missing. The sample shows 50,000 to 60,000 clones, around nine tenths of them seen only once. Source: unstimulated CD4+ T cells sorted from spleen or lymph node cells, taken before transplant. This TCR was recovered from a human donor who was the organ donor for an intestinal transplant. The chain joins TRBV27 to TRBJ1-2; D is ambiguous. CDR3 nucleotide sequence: TGTGCCAGCAAGGGTGCCTATGGCTACACCTTC. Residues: CASKGAYGYTF.